Listed below are T cell receptor beta chains from one sample, sequenced in a study of T cell repertoires in cytomegalovirus infection. No antigen has been identified for these receptors. TCRdb re-derived calls from the reads in MiXCR, one entry per CDR3 protein. The sample lists around 120,000 distinct CDR3 sequences, around 25% occurring once. Sequencing was carried out using PBMCs, sequenced either directly or after in vitro stimulation (not recorded which). These receptors came from a human donor in good health (CMV status not recorded). Some clones in this sample may be carry-over from other donors' samples. The CDR3 runs from the conserved cysteine through the conserved F or W. Expanded clones get a size class; other rows say once, few or many, or leave the size out.

abundance	v_gene	j_gene	CDR3aa
.	TRBV30	TRBJ1-1	CACKGVSSPDSQLHPNTEAFF
.	TRBV4-2	TRBJ1-6	CASRGTPGNSPLHF
.	TRBV7-6	TRBJ1-2	CASSLADGLPYGYTF
few	TRBV19	TRBJ1-5	CASDSGEGENQPQHF
.	TRBV7-2	TRBJ2-2	CASSYRQGWNTGELFF
.	TRBV29-1	TRBJ1-5	CSVVGVPNQPQHF
.	TRBV28	TRBJ2-7	CASSTRAPYEQYF
few	TRBV28	TRBJ2-5	CASSRGLAGGEETQYF
many	TRBV7-2	TRBJ1-1	CASSRDSLARTEAFF
.	TRBV6-2/TRBV6-3	TRBJ2-7	CASSSVTGISDEQYF
many	TRBV7-8	TRBJ2-7	CASSSGVTSSYEQYF
few	TRBV3-1	TRBJ2-7	CASSQGPYEQYF
few	TRBV7-9	TRBJ1-2	CASSLSENYGYTF